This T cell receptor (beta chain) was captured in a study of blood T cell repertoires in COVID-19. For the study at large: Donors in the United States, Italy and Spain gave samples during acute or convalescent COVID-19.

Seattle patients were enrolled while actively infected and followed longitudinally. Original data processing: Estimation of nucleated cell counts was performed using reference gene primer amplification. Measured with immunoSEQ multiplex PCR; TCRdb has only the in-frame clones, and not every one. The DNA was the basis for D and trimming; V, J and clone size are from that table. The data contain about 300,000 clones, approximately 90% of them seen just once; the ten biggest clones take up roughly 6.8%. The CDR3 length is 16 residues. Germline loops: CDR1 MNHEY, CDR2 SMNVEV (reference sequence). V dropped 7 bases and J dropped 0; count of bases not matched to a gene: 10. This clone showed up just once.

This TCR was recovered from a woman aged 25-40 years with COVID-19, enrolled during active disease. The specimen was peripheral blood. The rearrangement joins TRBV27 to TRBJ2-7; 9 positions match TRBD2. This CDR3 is CASTDSSGESSYEQYF. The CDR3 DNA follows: TGTGCCAGCACAGACTCTAGCGGGGAGAGCTCCTACGAGCAGTACTTC.